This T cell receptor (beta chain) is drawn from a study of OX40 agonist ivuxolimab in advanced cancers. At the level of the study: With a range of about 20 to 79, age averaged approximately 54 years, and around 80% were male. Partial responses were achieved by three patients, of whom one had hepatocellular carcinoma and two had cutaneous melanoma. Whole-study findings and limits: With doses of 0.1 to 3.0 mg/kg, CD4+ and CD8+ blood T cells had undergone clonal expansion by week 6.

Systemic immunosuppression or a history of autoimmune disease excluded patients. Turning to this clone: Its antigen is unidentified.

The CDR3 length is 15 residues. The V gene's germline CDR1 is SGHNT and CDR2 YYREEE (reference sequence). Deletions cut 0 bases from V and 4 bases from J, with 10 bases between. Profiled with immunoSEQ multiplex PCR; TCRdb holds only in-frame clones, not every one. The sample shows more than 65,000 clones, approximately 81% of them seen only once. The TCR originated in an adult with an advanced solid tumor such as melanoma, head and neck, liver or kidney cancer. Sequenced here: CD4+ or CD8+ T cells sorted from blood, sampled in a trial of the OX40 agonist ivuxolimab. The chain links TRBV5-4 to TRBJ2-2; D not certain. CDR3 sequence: CASSLGLEGTGELFF. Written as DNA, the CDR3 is TGTGCCAGCAGCTTGGGTCTAGAAGGCACCGGGGAGCTGTTTTTT.